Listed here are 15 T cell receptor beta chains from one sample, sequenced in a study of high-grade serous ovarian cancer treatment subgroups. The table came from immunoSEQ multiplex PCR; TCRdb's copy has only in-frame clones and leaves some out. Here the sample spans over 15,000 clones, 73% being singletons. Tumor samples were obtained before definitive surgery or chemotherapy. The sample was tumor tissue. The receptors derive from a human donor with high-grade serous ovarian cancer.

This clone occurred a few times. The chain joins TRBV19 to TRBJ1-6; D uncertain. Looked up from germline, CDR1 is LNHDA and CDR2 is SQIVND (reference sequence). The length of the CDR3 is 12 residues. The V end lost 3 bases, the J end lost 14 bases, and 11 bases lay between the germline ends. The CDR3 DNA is TGTGCCAGTAGTATTGGAGGTACATCCCTCCACTTT. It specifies CASSIGGTSLHF.

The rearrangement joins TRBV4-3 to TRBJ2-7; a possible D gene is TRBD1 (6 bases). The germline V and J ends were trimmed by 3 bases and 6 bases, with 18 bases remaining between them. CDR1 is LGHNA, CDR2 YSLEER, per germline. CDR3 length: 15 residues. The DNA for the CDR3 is TGCGCCAGCAGCCAGAGACTGTGGGGGCCGACCGAGCAGTACTTC. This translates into CASSQRLWGPTEQYF.

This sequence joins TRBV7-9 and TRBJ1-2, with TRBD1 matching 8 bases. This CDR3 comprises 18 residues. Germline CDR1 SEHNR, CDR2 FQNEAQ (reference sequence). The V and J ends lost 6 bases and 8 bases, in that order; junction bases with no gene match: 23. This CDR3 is CASSPARGPGQGLRGYTF. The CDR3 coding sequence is TGTGCCAGCAGTCCAGCGCGTGGCCCAGGACAGGGACTGAGGGGCTACACCTTC.

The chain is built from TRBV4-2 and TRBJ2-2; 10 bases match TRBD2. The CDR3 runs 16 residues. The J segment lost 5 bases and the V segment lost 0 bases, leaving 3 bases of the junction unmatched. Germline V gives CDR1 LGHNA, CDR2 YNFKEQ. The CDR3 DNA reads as TGTGCCAGCAGCCAAGATGGGACTAGCGTTACCGGGGAGCTGTTTTTT. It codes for CASSQDGTSVTGELFF.

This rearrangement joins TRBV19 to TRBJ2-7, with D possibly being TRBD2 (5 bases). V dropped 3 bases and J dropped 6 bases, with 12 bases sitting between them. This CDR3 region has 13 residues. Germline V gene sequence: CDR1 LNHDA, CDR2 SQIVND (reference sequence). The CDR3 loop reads CASSISPGSEQYF. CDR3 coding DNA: TGTGCCAGTAGTATCAGTCCGGGGTCCGAGCAGTACTTC.

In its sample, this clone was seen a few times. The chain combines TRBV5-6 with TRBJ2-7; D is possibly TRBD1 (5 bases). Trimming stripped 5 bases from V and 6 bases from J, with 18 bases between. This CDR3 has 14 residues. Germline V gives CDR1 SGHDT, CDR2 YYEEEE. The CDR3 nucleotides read TGTGCCAGCAGTCTATCGGACATACGAGGCGAGCAGTACTTC. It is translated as CASSLSDIRGEQYF.

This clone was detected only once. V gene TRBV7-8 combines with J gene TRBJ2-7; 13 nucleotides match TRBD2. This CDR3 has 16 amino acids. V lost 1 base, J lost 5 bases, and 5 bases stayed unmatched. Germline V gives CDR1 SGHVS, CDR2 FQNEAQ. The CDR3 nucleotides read TGTGCCAGCAGCTTAGAGGTACTAGCGGGGGGGGACGAGCAGTACTTC. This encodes CASSLEVLAGGDEQYF.

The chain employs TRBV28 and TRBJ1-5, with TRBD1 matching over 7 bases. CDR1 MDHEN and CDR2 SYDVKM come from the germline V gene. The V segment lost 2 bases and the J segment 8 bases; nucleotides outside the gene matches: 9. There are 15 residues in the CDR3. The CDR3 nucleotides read TGTGCCAGCAGTTTAGGGTGGCAGGGGGGGAAGCCCCAGCATTTT. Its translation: CASSLGWQGGKPQHF.

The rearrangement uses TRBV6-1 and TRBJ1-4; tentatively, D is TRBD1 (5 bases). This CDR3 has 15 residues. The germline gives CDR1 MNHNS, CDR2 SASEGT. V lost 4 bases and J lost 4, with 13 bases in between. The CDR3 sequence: CASSGGGALNEKLFF. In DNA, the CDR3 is TGTGCCAGCAGTGGGGGAGGGGCCCTTAATGAAAAACTGTTTTTT.

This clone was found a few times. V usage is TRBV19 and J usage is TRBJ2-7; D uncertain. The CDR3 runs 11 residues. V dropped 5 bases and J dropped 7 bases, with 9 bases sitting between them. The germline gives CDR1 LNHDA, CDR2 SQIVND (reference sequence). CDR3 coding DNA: TGTGCCAGTAGTGGCTTCCGGGAGCAGTACTTC. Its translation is CASSGFREQYF.

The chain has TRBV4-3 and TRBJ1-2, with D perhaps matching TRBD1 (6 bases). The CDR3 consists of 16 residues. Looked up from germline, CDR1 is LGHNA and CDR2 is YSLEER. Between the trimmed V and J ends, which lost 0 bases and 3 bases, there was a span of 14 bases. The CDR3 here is CASSQETGKGYYGYTF. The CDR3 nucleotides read TGCGCCAGCAGCCAAGAGACAGGAAAGGGGTACTATGGCTACACCTTC.

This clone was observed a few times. In DNA form, the CDR3 reads TGTGCCAGCAGTCCCCGGCCGACAGGTGTAGATACGCAGTATTTT. This encodes CASSPRPTGVDTQYF. The V call is TRBV27, the J call TRBJ2-3; the D gene is possibly TRBD1 (6 bases). Germline V gene lookup returns CDR1 MNHEY and CDR2 SMNVEV (reference sequence). This CDR3 region has 15 residues. With 5 bases removed from V and 5 bases from J, the gap between germline ends came to 17 bases.

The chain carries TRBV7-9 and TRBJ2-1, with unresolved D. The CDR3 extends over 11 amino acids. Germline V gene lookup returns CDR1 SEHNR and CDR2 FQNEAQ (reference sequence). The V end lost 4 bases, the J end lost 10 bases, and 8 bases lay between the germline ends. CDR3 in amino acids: CASSSIGEQFF. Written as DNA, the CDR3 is TGTGCCAGCAGCTCCATCGGGGAGCAGTTCTTC. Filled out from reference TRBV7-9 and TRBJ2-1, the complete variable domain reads DTGVSQNPRHKITKRGQNVTFRCDPISEHNRLYWYRQTLGQGPEFLTYFQNEAQLEKSRLLSDRFSAERPKGSFSTLEIQRTEQGDSAMYLCASSSIGEQFFGPGTRLTVL.

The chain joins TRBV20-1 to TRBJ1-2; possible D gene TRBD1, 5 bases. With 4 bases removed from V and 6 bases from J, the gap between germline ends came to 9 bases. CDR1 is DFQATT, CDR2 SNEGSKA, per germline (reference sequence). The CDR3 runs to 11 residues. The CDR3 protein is CSATRADGYTF. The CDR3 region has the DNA TGCAGTGCTACCAGGGCTGATGGCTACACCTTC.

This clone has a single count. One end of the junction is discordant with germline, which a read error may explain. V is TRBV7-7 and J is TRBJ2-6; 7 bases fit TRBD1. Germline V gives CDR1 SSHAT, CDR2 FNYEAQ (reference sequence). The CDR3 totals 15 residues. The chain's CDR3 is CASSPGTVGANVLTF. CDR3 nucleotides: TGTGCTAGCAGCCCTGGGACAGTTGGGGCCAACGTCCTGACTTTC.